The 12 T cell receptor beta chains presented below share a single source sample, sequenced in a study of T cell repertoires in cytomegalovirus infection. Their cognate antigens are unknown. TCRdb itself ran the reads through MiXCR, one entry per CDR3 protein. Of 46,000 or so distinct CDR3 sequences listed, roughly 22% were seen once; the top ten hold approximately 17%. The sample taken for sequencing was PBMCs, sequenced either directly or after in vitro stimulation (not recorded which). These TCRs come from a human donor in good health (CMV status not recorded). Some clones in this sample may be carry-over from other donors' samples.

This clonotype was seen ten or more times. This chain connects TRBV7-8 to TRBJ2-1, with D tentatively TRBD2 (6 bases). Germline CDR1 SGHVS, CDR2 FQNEAQ. The CDR3 has 19 amino acids. V dropped 2 bases and J dropped 6 bases, with 26 bases sitting between them. CDR3 in DNA: TGTGCCAGCAGCTTATATAGGAGGGCAAGGGCCGCATGGGGCAATGAGCAGTTCTTC. It codes for CASSLYRRARAAWGNEQFF. Drawing the rest from reference TRBV7-8 and TRBJ2-1, the complete variable domain is GAGVSQSPRYKVAKRGQDVALRCDPISGHVSLFWYQQALGQGPEFLTYFQNEAQLDKSGLPSDRFFAERPEGSVSTLKIQRTQQEDSAVYLCASSLYRRARAAWGNEQFFGPGTRLTVL.

Worth noting for this clonotype: It may be a read error: a sequence one base away is much more abundant. V usage is TRBV12-3 or TRBV12-4 and J usage is TRBJ2-7, with 14 nucleotides matching TRBD2. There are 15 residues in the CDR3. CDR3 region: CASSLRTSGGTEKYF. In DNA form, the CDR3 reads TGTGCCAGCAGCCTTAGGACTAGCGGGGGGACCGAGAAGTACTTC.

The chain couples TRBV5-1 to TRBJ2-2, with a tentative D call TRBD2 (6 bases). CDR3 size: 18 residues. CDR1 and CDR2 (germline): SGHRS, YFSETQ. Trimming removed 0 bases at V and 0 bases at J, with 15 bases between. In DNA form, the CDR3 reads TGCGCCAGCAGCTTGGCCCCACCAATAGCGGCGAACACCGGGGAGCTGTTTTTT. Its translation: CASSLAPPIAANTGELFF.

Only one count was recorded for this clonotype. This rearrangement joins TRBV7-2 to TRBJ1-1; D remains ambiguous. Trimming left V 1 base short and J 5 bases short, with 26 bases between. CDR3 length equals 19 residues. Germline V CDR1 and CDR2: SGHTA, FQGNSA. Written as DNA, the CDR3 is TGTGCCAGCAGCTTAGTATCTCGCGGGCCCGCAACGGGGAGGACTGAAGCTTTCTTT. It is translated as CASSLVSRGPATGRTEAFF.

This clonotype was detected a few times. The chain uses TRBV19 and TRBJ1-1, with D tentatively TRBD1 (6 bases). Germline lookup yields CDR1 LNHDA and CDR2 SQIVND (reference sequence). The ends were cut back, 8 bases at V and 6 bases at J, with 16 bases in the middle. CDR3 length: 13 residues. The CDR3 sequence is CASGKGVGAEAFF. The DNA of the CDR3 is TGTGCCAGTGGAAAGGGGGTCGGGGCTGAAGCTTTCTTT.

Ten or more counts support this clonotype. The J gene is TRBJ2-7, the V gene TRBV7-9; tentatively, D is TRBD2 (5 bases). The V end lost 1 base, the J end lost 7 bases, and 20 bases lay between the germline ends. This CDR3 has 16 residues. Germline CDR1 SEHNR, CDR2 FQNEAQ (reference sequence). The CDR3 region has the DNA TGTGCCAGCAGCTTAGGTGGCGGGCTAGAGGTGGGGGAGCAGTACGTC. Residues: CASSLGGGLEVGEQYV.

This clonotype was seen a few times. CDR3 sequence reads: CASGLVHHRASQYF. The CDR3 nucleotides read TGTGCTAGTGGTTTGGTACATCACCGAGCGAGCCAGTACTTC. This sequence joins TRBV12-5 and TRBJ2-5, with D unresolved. The germline CDR1 and CDR2 sequences are LGHNT and FRNRAP. The CDR3 covers 14 residues. Between the trimmed V and J ends, which lost 0 bases and 10 bases, there was a span of 15 bases.

In this sample, this clonotype turned up many times. The chain employs TRBV25-1 and TRBJ2-3; possibly TRBD1 for D (5 bases). Germline CDR1 reads MGHDK; CDR2 reads SYGVNS. Deletions cut 7 bases from V and 4 bases from J, with 9 bases between. This CDR3 has 12 residues. Written as DNA, the CDR3 is TGTGCCAGCACTCAAGGGGCAGATACGCAGTATTTT. Its protein is CASTQGADTQYF.

The J gene is TRBJ2-2, the V gene TRBV20-1; D possibly corresponds to TRBD2 (5 bases). Germline V CDR1 and CDR2: DFQATT, SNEGSKA (reference sequence). This CDR3 comprises 15 residues. The V end lost 1 base, the J end lost 0 bases, and 9 bases lay between the germline ends. In DNA, the CDR3 is TGCAGTGCTAGAGCGGGAAACGCGAACACCGGGGAGCTGTTTTTT. Encoded protein: CSARAGNANTGELFF.

The chain has TRBV28 and TRBJ2-7, with 10 bases aligning to TRBD1. J lost 3 bases, V lost 5 bases, and 7 bases had no gene match. The germline gives CDR1 MDHEN, CDR2 SYDVKM. CDR3 size: 15 residues. This CDR3 reads CASSPPGTGDYEQYF. CDR3 bases: TGTGCCAGCAGTCCCCCCGGGACAGGGGACTACGAGCAGTACTTC.

V is TRBV4-1 and J is TRBJ2-5, with a tentative D call TRBD1 (6 bases). CDR3 length equals 14 residues. V dropped 0 bases and J dropped 6 bases, with 11 bases sitting between them. CDR1 is MGHRA, CDR2 YSYEKL, per germline. CDR3 nucleotide sequence: TGCGCCAGCAGCCAAGAGCAGGGGTGGCAGACCCAGTACTTC. Protein sequence: CASSQEQGWQTQYF.

The chain has TRBV7-2 and TRBJ1-2, with D possibly being TRBD1 (6 bases). Looked up from germline, CDR1 is SGHTA and CDR2 is FQGNSA. Trimming cost V 0 bases and J 8 bases, with 10 bases left between them. The CDR3 runs 13 residues. The CDR3 sequence: CASSLAVRGGYTF. The CDR3 bases are TGTGCCAGCAGCTTAGCGGTCAGGGGCGGCTACACCTTC.